These T cell receptor beta chains were read from a single sample in a study of blood T cell repertoires in COVID-19. Clones were read by immunoSEQ multiplex PCR, and TCRdb kept only the in-frame ones, dropping some. Of about 150,000 clones listed, 70% to 90% are singletons. The sequenced sample consisted of peripheral blood. The receptors derive from a man in his sixties with COVID-19, enrolled during active disease. Both conserved end residues are part of each CDR3. Fields, in order: D gene, V gene, J gene, clone size, CDR3 DNA, CDR3 protein. A D gene is named only where the DNA matches it firmly. Clone sizes are given selectively: once, few, many, or a class where the clone is expanded.

>NA|TRBV3-1/TRBV3-2|TRBJ1-2|NA
TGTGCCAGCAGTCCAGGGGACTATGGCTACACCTTC
CASSPGDYGYTF
>NA|TRBV9|TRBJ1-1|NA
TGTGCCAGCAGCGTAGCCGCAGGGGTGAACACTGAAGCTTTCTTT
CASSVAAGVNTEAFF
>NA|TRBV6-6|TRBJ2-7|NA
TGTGCCAGCCTAAGTAAAGAAAATTACGAGCAGTACTTC
CASLSKENYEQYF
>NA|TRBV9|TRBJ1-1|NA
TGTGCCAGCAGCGTAGTGGGGGGAACAACTGAAGCTTTCTTT
CASSVVGGTTEAFF
>NA|TRBV7-8|TRBJ2-1|NA
TGTGCCAGCAGCTTAGTGTCAGGGGAGTGGGGCTCGGGGCAGTTCTTC
CASSLVSGEWGSGQFF
>NA|TRBV15|TRBJ1-2|once
TGTGCCACCAGCAGAGATAATGGCTACACCTTC
CATSRDNGYTF
>TRBD2|TRBV15|TRBJ2-1|NA
TGTGCCACCAGTCTGTCGACTAGCGGGAGGGGTGAGCAGTTCTTC
CATSLSTSGRGEQFF
>TRBD1|TRBV5-4|TRBJ1-1|NA
TGTGCCAGCAGTTTTGGACAGGGTCTAACTGAAGCTTTCTTT
CASSFGQGLTEAFF
>TRBD1|TRBV10-3|TRBJ1-4|NA
TGTGCCATCGGGGACAGAAATGAAAAACTGTTTTTT
CAIGDRNEKLFF
>TRBD2|TRBV6-2/TRBV6-3|TRBJ2-5|NA
TGTGCCAGCAGTTACTCCTCCAGACTAGCGGGGGTCCAAGAGACCCAGTACTTC
CASSYSSRLAGVQETQYF
>NA|TRBV6-2/TRBV6-3|TRBJ1-1|few
TGTGCCAGCAGTTACTCGAATCGGAGGGCTGAAGCTTTCTTT
CASSYSNRRAEAFF
>TRBD1|TRBV29-1|TRBJ1-1|NA
TGCAGCGTGGAGACAGGGTCTAGGGCAACTGAAGCTTTCTTT
CSVETGSRATEAFF
>TRBD1|TRBV19|TRBJ2-5|NA
TGTGCCAGTACCCGGACAGGACAAGAGACCCAGTACTTC
CASTRTGQETQYF
>NA|TRBV28|TRBJ1-1|NA
TGTGCCAGCAGTTTATTACAGGGTGAGGCTTTCTTT
CASSLLQGEAFF
>NA|TRBV5-4|TRBJ2-5|NA
TGTGCCAGCAGCTCCTGGGGACACTCCCAAGAGACCCAGTACTTC
CASSSWGHSQETQYF
>TRBD1|TRBV6-6|TRBJ1-3|NA
TGTGCCAGCAGCCCCGGACAGGGTTCAAACACCATATATTTT
CASSPGQGSNTIYF
>NA|TRBV10-3|TRBJ1-2|NA
TGTGCCATCAGTCTGGACAGCCTTTATGGCTACACCTTC
CAISLDSLYGYTF
>TRBD1|TRBV4-2|TRBJ2-1|NA
TGTGCCAGCAGCCAATATGAGGGGGCGAGCTCCTACAATGAGCAGTTCTTC
CASSQYEGASSYNEQFF
>NA|TRBV18|TRBJ2-3|NA
TGTGCCAGCTCCGTTCAACCCGGCAGGGCGGTAGCAGATACGCAGTATTTT
CASSVQPGRAVADTQYF
>TRBD2|TRBV7-2|TRBJ2-7|NA
TGTGCCAGCAGCCACGGGACTAGGGCCTACGAGCAGTACTTC
CASSHGTRAYEQYF
>NA|TRBV12-5|TRBJ2-5|NA
TGTGCTAGTGGTACAGGACGGATCCAAGAGACCCAGTACTTC
CASGTGRIQETQYF
>NA|TRBV7-3|TRBJ1-1|NA
TGTGCCAGCAGCTCGGGGACACCGAACACTGAAGCTTTCTTT
CASSSGTPNTEAFF
>NA|TRBV4-3|TRBJ2-2|few
TGCGCCAGCAGCCAAGAGGTGGCGGCGTCCGGGGAGCTGTTTTTT
CASSQEVAASGELFF
>NA|TRBV5-1|TRBJ1-4|NA
TGCGCCAGCAGCTTGTTGGCAGGTGCTGAGAATGAAAAACTGTTTTTT
CASSLLAGAENEKLFF
>TRBD2|TRBV5-1|TRBJ2-1|NA
TGCGCCAGCAGCTTGCGTCTAGCGGGGGGGGTTGAGCAGTTCTTC
CASSLRLAGGVEQFF